The rows below give T cell receptor beta chains drawn from one sample of a study of cytomegalovirus exposure and HLA in healthy donors. Clones were sequenced by immunoSEQ multiplex PCR, and TCRdb holds only the in-frame ones, with some missing. The sample lists 150,000 or so clones; about 68% were seen once. The sequencing sample was made of PBMCs. Receptors were obtained from a female donor in good health and CMV-seronegative. Both conserved end residues are trimmed from each CDR3. The order of the fields is J gene, V gene, CDR3 protein.

J: TRBJ2-1
V: TRBV6-5
CDR3: ASSSGTGRF

J: TRBJ2-7
V: TRBV6-1
CDR3: ASYRQGSLWY

J: TRBJ2-3
V: TRBV5-1
CDR3: ASQLEKGQEARWGRTTDTQY

J: TRBJ2-3
V: TRBV6-6
CDR3: ASNSRGSTDTQY

J: TRBJ2-2
V: TRBV5-5
CDR3: ASSLAGISGELF

J: TRBJ1-2
V: TRBV11-3
CDR3: ASSLRPEGYT

J: TRBJ1-1
V: TRBV6-1
CDR3: ASREQGTLNTEAF

J: TRBJ1-3
V: TRBV7-3
CDR3: ASSFSGRGNTIY

J: TRBJ2-7
V: TRBV18
CDR3: ASSQTGHEQY

J: TRBJ1-6
V: TRBV9
CDR3: ASSAGFNSPLH

J: TRBJ2-2
V: TRBV30
CDR3: ARDRANTGELF

J: TRBJ2-7
V: TRBV10-2
CDR3: ASSRDWVQQY

J: TRBJ2-3
V: TRBV30
CDR3: AWSPLGPDTQY

J: TRBJ1-4
V: TRBV9
CDR3: ASSVSQGKEKLF

J: TRBJ2-6
V: TRBV9
CDR3: ASSAYDTGEGANVLT

J: TRBJ2-7
V: TRBV20-1
CDR3: SAPRAYEQY

J: TRBJ2-6
V: TRBV11-3
CDR3: ASSLGTPAGANVLT

J: TRBJ2-7
V: TRBV7-6
CDR3: ASSLSGVWYEQY